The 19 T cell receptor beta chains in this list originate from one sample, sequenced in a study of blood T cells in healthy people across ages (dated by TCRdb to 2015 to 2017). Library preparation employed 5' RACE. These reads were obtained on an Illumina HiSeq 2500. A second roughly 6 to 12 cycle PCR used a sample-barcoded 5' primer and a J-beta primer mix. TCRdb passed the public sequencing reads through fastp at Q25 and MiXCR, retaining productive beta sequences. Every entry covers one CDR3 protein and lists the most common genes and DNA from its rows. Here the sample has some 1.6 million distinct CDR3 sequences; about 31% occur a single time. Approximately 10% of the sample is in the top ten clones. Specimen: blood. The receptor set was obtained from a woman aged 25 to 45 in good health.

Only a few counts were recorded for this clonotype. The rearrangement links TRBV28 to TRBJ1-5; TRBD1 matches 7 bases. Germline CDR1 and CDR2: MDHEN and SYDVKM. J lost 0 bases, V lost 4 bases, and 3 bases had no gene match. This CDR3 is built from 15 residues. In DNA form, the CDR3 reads TGTGCCAGCAGTTCGGACAGGCTTAGCAATCAGCCCCAGCATTTT. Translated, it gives CASSSDRLSNQPQHF.

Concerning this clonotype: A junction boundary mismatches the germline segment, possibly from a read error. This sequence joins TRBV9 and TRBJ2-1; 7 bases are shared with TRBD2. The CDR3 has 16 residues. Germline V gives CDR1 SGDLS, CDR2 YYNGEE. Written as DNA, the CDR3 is TGTGCCAGCAGCACCGGGAGCGGGATGATCTACGATGAGCAGTTCTTC. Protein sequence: CASSTGSGMIYDEQFF.

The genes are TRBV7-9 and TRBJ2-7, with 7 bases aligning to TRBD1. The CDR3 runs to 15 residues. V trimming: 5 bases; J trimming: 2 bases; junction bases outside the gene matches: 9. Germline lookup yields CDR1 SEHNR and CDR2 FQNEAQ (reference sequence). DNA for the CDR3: TGTGCCAGCAGCGGAGGACAGGCCTTACCCTACGAGCAGTACTTC. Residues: CASSGGQALPYEQYF.

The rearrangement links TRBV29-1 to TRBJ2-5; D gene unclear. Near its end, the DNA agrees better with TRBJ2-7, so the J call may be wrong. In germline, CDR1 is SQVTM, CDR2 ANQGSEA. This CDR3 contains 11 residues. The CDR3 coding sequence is TGCAGCGTTGGGACCCTACTCGAGCAGTACTTC. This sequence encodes CSVGTLLEQYF.

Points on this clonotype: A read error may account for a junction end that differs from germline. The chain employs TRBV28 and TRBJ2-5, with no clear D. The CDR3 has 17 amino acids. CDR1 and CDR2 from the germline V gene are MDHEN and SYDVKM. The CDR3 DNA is TGTGCCAGCAGTTTAGTTCGTGGCCCCCCCCGCCAAGGGACCCAGTACTTC. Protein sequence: CASSLVRGPPRQGTQYF.

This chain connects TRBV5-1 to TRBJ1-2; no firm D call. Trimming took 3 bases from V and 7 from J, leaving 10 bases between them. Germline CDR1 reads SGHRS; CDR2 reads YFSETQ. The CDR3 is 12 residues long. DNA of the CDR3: TGCGCCAGCAGCTGGGATGGGGTTGGCTACACCTTC. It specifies CASSWDGVGYTF.

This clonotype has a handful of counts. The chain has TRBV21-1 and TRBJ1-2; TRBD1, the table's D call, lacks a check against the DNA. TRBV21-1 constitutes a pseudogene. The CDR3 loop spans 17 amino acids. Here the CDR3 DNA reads TGTGCCAGCAGCAAAGGAGACGAAGGGGGGGACTACTATGGCTACACCTTC. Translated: CASSKGDEGGDYYGYTF.

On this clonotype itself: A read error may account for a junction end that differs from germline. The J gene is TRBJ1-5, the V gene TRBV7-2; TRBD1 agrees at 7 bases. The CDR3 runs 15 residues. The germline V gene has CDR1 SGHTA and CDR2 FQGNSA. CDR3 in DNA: TGTGCCAGCAGCTCCCTGACAGGGCTCAATCAGCACCAGCATTTT. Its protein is CASSSLTGLNQHQHF.

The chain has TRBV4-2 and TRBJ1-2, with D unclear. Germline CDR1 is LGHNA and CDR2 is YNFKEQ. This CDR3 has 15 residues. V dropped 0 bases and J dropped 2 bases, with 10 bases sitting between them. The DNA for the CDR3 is TGTGCCAGCAGCCAAGATGCGACGGGGAACTATGGCTACACCTTC. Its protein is CASSQDATGNYGYTF.

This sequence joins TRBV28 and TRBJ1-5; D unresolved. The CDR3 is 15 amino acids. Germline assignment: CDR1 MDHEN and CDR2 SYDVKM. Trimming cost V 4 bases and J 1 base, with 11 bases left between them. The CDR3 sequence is CASSSQVASNQPQHF. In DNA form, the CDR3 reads TGTGCCAGCAGTTCTCAGGTGGCCAGCAATCAGCCCCAGCATTTT.

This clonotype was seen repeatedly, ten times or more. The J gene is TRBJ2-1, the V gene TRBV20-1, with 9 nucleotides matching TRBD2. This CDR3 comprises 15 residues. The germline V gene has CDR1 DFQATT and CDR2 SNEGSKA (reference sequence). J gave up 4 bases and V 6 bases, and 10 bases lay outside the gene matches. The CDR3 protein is CSAYSLTSGYNEQFF. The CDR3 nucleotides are TGCAGTGCCTATTCCTTGACTAGCGGATACAATGAGCAGTTCTTC.

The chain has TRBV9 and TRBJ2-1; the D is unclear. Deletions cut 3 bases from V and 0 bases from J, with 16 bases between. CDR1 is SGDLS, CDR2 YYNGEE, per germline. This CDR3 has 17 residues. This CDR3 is CASSAEGRPSSYNEQFF. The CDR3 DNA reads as TGTGCCAGCAGCGCCGAAGGGCGCCCAAGCTCCTACAATGAGCAGTTCTTC.

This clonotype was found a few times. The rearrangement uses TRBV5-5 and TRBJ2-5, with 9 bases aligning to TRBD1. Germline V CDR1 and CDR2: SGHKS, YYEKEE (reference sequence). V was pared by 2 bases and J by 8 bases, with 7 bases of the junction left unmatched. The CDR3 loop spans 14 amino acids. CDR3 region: CASSFRDRVATQYF. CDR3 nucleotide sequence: TGTGCCAGCAGCTTTAGGGACAGGGTAGCCACCCAGTACTTC.

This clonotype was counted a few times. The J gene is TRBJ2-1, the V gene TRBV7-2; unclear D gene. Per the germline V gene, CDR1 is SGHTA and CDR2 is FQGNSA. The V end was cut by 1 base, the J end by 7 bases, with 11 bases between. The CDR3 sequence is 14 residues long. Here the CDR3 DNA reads TGTGCCAGCAGCTTAGATAGCATCGTGAATGAGCAGTTCTTC. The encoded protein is CASSLDSIVNEQFF. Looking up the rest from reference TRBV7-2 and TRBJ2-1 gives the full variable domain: GAGVSQSPSNKVTEKGKDVELRCDPISGHTALYWYRQSLGQGLEFLIYFQGNSAPDKSGLPSDRFSAERTGGSVSTLTIQRTQQEDSAVYLCASSLDSIVNEQFFGPGTRLTVL.

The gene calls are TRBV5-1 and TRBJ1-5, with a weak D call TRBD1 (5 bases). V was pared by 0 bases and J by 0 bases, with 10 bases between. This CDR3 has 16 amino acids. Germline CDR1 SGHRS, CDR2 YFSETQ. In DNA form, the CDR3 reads TGCGCCAGCAGCTTGGATGGGGACCATAGCAATCAGCCCCAGCATTTT. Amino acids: CASSLDGDHSNQPQHF. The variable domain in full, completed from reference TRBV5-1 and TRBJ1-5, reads KAGVTQTPRYLIKTRGQQVTLSCSPISGHRSVSWYQQTPGQGLQFLFEYFSETQRNKGNFPGRFSGRQFSNSRSEMNVSTLELGDSALYLCASSLDGDHSNQPQHFGDGTRLSIL.

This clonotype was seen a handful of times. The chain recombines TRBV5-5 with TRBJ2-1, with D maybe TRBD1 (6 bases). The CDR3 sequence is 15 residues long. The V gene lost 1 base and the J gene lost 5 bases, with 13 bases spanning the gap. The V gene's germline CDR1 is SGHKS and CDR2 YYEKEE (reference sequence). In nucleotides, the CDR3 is TGTGCCAGCAGCTTGTGGCAGGGGTTAAACAATGAGCAGTTCTTC. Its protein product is CASSLWQGLNNEQFF. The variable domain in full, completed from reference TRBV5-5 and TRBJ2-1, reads DAGVTQSPTHLIKTRGQQVTLRCSPISGHKSVSWYQQVLGQGPQFIFQYYEKEERGRGNFPDRFSARQFPNYSSELNVNALLLGDSALYLCASSLWQGLNNEQFFGPGTRLTVL.

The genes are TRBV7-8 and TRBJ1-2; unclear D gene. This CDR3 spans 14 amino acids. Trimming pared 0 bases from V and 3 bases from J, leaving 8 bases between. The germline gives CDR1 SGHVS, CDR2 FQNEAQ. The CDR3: CASSLAHGDYGYTF. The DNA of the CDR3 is TGTGCCAGCAGCTTAGCGCACGGGGACTATGGCTACACCTTC.

Here the CDR3 reads CASSQGAGGFFNEQFF. CDR3 nucleotide sequence: TGTGCCAGCAGCCAAGGAGCGGGAGGTTTCTTCAATGAGCAGTTCTTC. The gene calls are TRBV14 and TRBJ2-1; 9 nucleotides agree with TRBD2. After removal of 1 base from V and 6 bases from J, the junction contained 7 bases not matched to a gene. Germline values: CDR1 SGHDN, CDR2 FVKESK. This CDR3 region has 16 residues. The full variable domain, its missing parts supplied by reference TRBV14 and TRBJ2-1, is EAGVTQFPSHSVIEKGQTVTLRCDPISGHDNLYWYRRVMGKEIKFLLHFVKESKQDESGMPNNRFLAERTGGTYSTLKVQPAELEDSGVYFCASSQGAGGFFNEQFFGPGTRLTVL.

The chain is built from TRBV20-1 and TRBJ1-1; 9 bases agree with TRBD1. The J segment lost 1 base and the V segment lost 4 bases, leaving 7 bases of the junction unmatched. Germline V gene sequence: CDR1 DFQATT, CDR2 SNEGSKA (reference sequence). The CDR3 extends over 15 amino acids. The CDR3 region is CSATNPTGGNTEAFF. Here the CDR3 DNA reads TGCAGTGCTACCAACCCGACAGGGGGGAACACTGAAGCTTTCTTT.